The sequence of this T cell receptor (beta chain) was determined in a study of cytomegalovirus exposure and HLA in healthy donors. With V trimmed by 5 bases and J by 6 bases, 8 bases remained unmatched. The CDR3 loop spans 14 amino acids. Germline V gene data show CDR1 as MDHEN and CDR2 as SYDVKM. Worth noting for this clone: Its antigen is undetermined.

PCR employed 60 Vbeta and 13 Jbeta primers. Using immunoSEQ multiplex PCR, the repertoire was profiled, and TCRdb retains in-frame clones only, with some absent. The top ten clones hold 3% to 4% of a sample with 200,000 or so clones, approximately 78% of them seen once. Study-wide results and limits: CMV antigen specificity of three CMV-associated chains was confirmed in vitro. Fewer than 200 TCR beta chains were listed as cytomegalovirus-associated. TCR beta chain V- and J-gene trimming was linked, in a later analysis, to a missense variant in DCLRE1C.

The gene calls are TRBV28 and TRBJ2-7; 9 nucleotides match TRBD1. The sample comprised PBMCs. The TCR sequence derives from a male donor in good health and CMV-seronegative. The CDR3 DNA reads TGTGCCAGCAGTATTCCGGGACAGGGAGGCGAGCAGTACTTC. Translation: CASSIPGQGGEQYF.